Listed below are T cell receptor beta chains from one sample, sequenced in a study of monozygotic twins with inflammatory bowel disease. TCRdb reprocessed the 5' RACE reads; each CDR3 protein has one entry and no DNA is given. This sample contains tens of thousands of distinct CDR3 sequences. The sample was blood. These receptors were taken from a human donor with ulcerative colitis or Crohn's disease, or a healthy co-twin of an affected twin (not recorded which). Both conserved end residues are part of each CDR3. The order of the fields is J gene, V gene, CDR3 protein.

TRBJ2-1 | TRBV12-2 | CASRLAGASSYNEQFF
TRBJ1-1 | TRBV10-3 | CAIRDRGMGNTEAFF
TRBJ2-5 | TRBV20-1 | CSAREANGVVKTQYF
TRBJ2-2 | TRBV20-1 | CSATQGAGGELFF
TRBJ2-3 | TRBV20-1 | CSARDFGTSGGPTDTQYF
TRBJ1-6 | TRBV12-3/TRBV12-4 | CASSRGQGNSPLHF
TRBJ1-1 | TRBV7-6 | CASSFFPGQNYEAFF
TRBJ2-3 | TRBV7-9 | CASSLENGGATDTQYF
TRBJ2-5 | TRBV9 | CASSYSGGYQETQYF
TRBJ2-2 | TRBV2 | CASKAPGQANPGELFF
TRBJ2-1 | TRBV7-7 | CASSLSGTFSYNEQFF
TRBJ2-2 | TRBV18 | CASSPRPTGDSTGELFF
TRBJ1-1 | TRBV12-3/TRBV12-4 | CASSPRGPGVTEAFF
TRBJ2-5 | TRBV11-1 | CASSLARLAGGTQETQYF
TRBJ2-5 | TRBV6-1 | CASSEATSWGTQYF
TRBJ2-7 | TRBV7-9 | CASSSTQGSRTYEQYF
TRBJ2-5 | TRBV5-1 | CASSGTLGETQYF
TRBJ1-2 | TRBV9 | CASSYTSLSRGGYTF
TRBJ1-4 | TRBV12-3/TRBV12-4 | CASGPPGKLFF
TRBJ2-6 | TRBV27 | CATSHSGANVLTF
TRBJ2-7 | TRBV12-3/TRBV12-4 | CASSLPGVGYEQYF
TRBJ2-3 | TRBV4-1 | CASSQEDREGPRSTDTQYF
TRBJ1-5 | TRBV7-9 | CASSLTGYPPQHF
TRBJ1-5 | TRBV2 | CASSEEAKGTQHF
TRBJ2-1 | TRBV7-2 | CASSPDGAGGDNEQFF
TRBJ2-5 | TRBV6-5 | CASISAWGYLGETQYF